These 12 T cell receptor beta chains were all obtained from the same sample, sequenced in a study of CD8+CD57+ T cells in acquired aplastic anemia. Genomic DNA constituted the template upon which TCR beta VDJ and CDR3 profiling was performed. TCRdb analysed the reads with MiXCR anew, one entry per CDR3 protein. The sample consists of roughly 240,000 distinct CDR3 sequences, 45% to 50% of them appearing once. All patients picked for sequencing had shown, by flow cytometry, an expansion of CD8+CD57+ cells. Sample: sorted CD4+, CD8+, or CD8+CD57+ T cells (not recorded which) from PBMCs. These TCRs come from a human donor with aplastic anemia.

This clonotype showed up many times. This sequence joins TRBV2 and TRBJ2-7; 7 bases match TRBD2. Looked up from germline, CDR1 is SNHLY and CDR2 is FYNNEI. The CDR3 has 13 residues. Losses at the gene ends were 3 bases for V and 6 bases for J; bases not matched to a gene: 5. The CDR3 region is CASSDAGVSEQYF. CDR3 coding DNA: TGTGCCAGCAGTGACGCGGGGGTGAGCGAGCAGTACTTC. Supplemented by reference TRBV2 and TRBJ2-7, the full variable domain reads EPEVTQTPSHQVTQMGQEVILRCVPISNHLYFYWYRQILGQKVEFLVSFYNNEISEKSEIFDDQFSVERPDGSNFTLKIRSTKLEDSAMYFCASSDAGVSEQYFGPGTRLTVT.

The sample holds many counts of this clonotype. The chain is built from TRBV9 and TRBJ1-2; D might be TRBD1 (5 bases). V was cut by 3 bases and J by 3 bases, with 12 bases left in between. Per germline, CDR1 SGDLS and CDR2 YYNGEE. The CDR3 is 14 residues long. CDR3 bases: TGTGCCAGCAGCGGACCGACAGCTTACTATGGCTACACCTTC. Residues: CASSGPTAYYGYTF.

The chain uses TRBV12-5 and TRBJ2-3, with a tentative D call TRBD1 (5 bases). CDR3 length: 14 residues. Germline V gives CDR1 LGHNT, CDR2 FRNRAP. Deletions cut 6 bases from V and 2 bases from J, with 12 bases between. The DNA for the CDR3 is TGTGCTAGTGGCCCAGGACAACACACAGATACGCAGTATTTT. Encoded protein: CASGPGQHTDTQYF.

The chain uses TRBV15 and TRBJ1-2; possible D gene TRBD1, 6 bases. The CDR3 covers 15 residues. The germline V gene encodes CDR1 LNHNV and CDR2 YYDKDF (reference sequence). V lost 4 bases and J 6 bases, leaving 18 bases between the germline ends. Written as DNA, the CDR3 is TGTGCCACCAGCAAAGGGGGGGGGCGAGGTCATGGCTACACCTTC. It specifies CATSKGGGRGHGYTF.

CDR3 region: CAISPQWEYNEQFF. The CDR3 nucleotides are TGTGCCATCAGTCCCCAGTGGGAATACAATGAGCAGTTCTTC. The V and J genes are TRBV10-3 and TRBJ2-1; no clear D gene. CDR1 is ENHRY, CDR2 SYGVKD, per germline. The CDR3 is made up of 14 amino acids. Between the trimmed V and J ends, which lost 5 bases and 4 bases, there was a span of 12 bases.

DNA of the CDR3: TGTGCCAGCAGTTTGTCCCTCCGGTTGGGGGAGCAGTACTTC. It yields the protein CASSLSLRLGEQYF. The rearrangement joins TRBV12-5 to TRBJ2-7; D unresolved. This CDR3 region has 14 residues. Germline CDR1 LGHNT, CDR2 FRNRAP.

This clonotype was detected a few times. V usage is TRBV5-6 and J usage is TRBJ2-4; 7 bases line up with TRBD1. The CDR3 covers 14 residues. Germline loops: CDR1 SGHDT, CDR2 YYEEEE. Trimming cost V 0 bases and J 8 bases; bases outside gene matches: 5. The CDR3 reads CASSLGQGADIQYF. In DNA form, the CDR3 reads TGTGCCAGCAGCTTGGGACAGGGCGCTGACATTCAGTACTTC.

This clonotype was picked up one time. The chain employs TRBV6-5 and TRBJ2-7; TRBD1 matches at 7 bases. Germline V gene data show CDR1 as MNHEY and CDR2 as SVGAGI. V lost 5 bases to trimming and J lost 4 bases; unmatched junction nucleotides: 11. There are 15 residues in the CDR3. CDR3 coding DNA: TGTGCCAGCAGTGTCCCAGGACAGGCCTTATACGAGCAGTACTTC. Translating gives CASSVPGQALYEQYF.

This clonotype was seen many times. The V call is TRBV5-8, the J call TRBJ1-5; D may be TRBD1 (5 bases). Germline V gene lookup returns CDR1 SGHTS and CDR2 YDEGEE. The CDR3 covers 16 residues. The germline V and J ends were trimmed by 1 base and 1 base, with 12 bases remaining between them. The CDR3 nucleotides read TGTGCCAGCAGCTTGTCGGGGGGTGGGAGCAATCAGCCCCAGCATTTT. It encodes CASSLSGGGSNQPQHF.

This clonotype appeared a few times. DNA for the CDR3: TGTGCCAGCAGTTATAGACAGGGTAACACTGAAGCTTTCTTT. It codes for CASSYRQGNTEAFF. The chain couples TRBV2 to TRBJ1-1, with TRBD1 matching 7 bases. J lost 2 bases, V lost 5 bases, and 5 bases had no gene match. Looked up from germline, CDR1 is SNHLY and CDR2 is FYNNEI. There are 14 residues in the CDR3.

This clonotype was observed many times. V gene TRBV6-5 combines with J gene TRBJ2-7; no clear D. Germline V gene lookup returns CDR1 MNHEY and CDR2 SVGAGI. Between the trimmed V and J ends, which lost 4 bases and 5 bases, there was a span of 21 bases. The length of the CDR3 is 16 residues. CDR3 nucleotides: TGTGCCAGCAGTTTCCCTCCCCCGACTCCGGTAGACGAGCAGTACTTC. It encodes CASSFPPPTPVDEQYF.

The chain is built from TRBV6-1 and TRBJ2-7; 7 nucleotides match TRBD1. Germline assignment: CDR1 MNHNS and CDR2 SASEGT. Losses at the gene ends were 3 bases for V and 9 bases for J; bases not matched to a gene: 8. The CDR3 covers 13 residues. The CDR3 spells CASSDETGSRQYF. CDR3 coding DNA: TGTGCCAGCAGTGACGAGACAGGGAGTCGGCAGTACTTC.